This T cell receptor (beta chain) came from a study of T-cell memory formation after mild COVID-19. This CDR3 spans 15 amino acids. The V end lost 4 bases, the J end lost 3 bases, and 13 bases lay between the germline ends. The germline gives CDR1 KGHDR, CDR2 SFDVKD. As for this clonotype: Its antigen remains unknown.

One entry per CDR3 protein, called by TCRdb with MiXCR from the 5' RACE reads. The repertoire consists of some 410,000 distinct CDR3 sequences, with roughly a quarter occurring once and the leading ten covering about an eighth. Whole-study results and caveats: Contracting clones from day 15 to 85 had balanced CD4/CD8; later expanders favoured CD4+.

Sequencing was performed on PBMCs or a T cell subset sorted from them (not recorded which). This sequence originates from an adult woman who had mild COVID-19 (a few samples of this study predate the infection). Cell type and time point are not known. This chain connects TRBV24-1 to TRBJ2-3; D is unresolved. The CDR3 DNA follows: TGTGCCACCAGTGAACCAGGAAGAGGAACAGATACGCAGTATTTT. Its protein is CATSEPGRGTDTQYF.